A selection of T cell receptor beta chains follows, all from one sample in a study of blood T cell repertoires in COVID-19. Clones were sequenced by immunoSEQ multiplex PCR, and TCRdb holds only the in-frame ones, with some missing. The sample carries around 180,000 clones, about nine tenths recorded once. Sequences were obtained from peripheral blood. The receptors originated from a man between 65 and 85 years old with active or convalescent COVID-19. Each CDR3 is given with its conserved first and last residue. D genes are given only for firm matches. Rows give clone size only sometimes, using once, few, many, or a class for an expanded clone.

V: TRBV6-2/TRBV6-3
size: few
J: TRBJ1-5
D: -
CDR3: CASSIWQSYSNQPQHF
DNA: TGTGCCAGCAGTATCTGGCAGTCTTATAGCAATCAGCCCCAGCATTTT

V: TRBV19
size: once
J: TRBJ1-5
D: TRBD1
CDR3: CASSMKGQGLSNQPQHF
DNA: TGTGCCAGTAGTATGAAGGGACAGGGCCTTAGCAATCAGCCCCAGCATTTT

V: TRBV14
size: -
J: TRBJ2-1
D: -
CDR3: CASSQPRFLHNEQFF
DNA: TGTGCCAGCAGCCAACCTCGGTTTTTGCACAATGAGCAGTTCTTC

V: TRBV6-5
size: -
J: TRBJ1-2
D: -
CDR3: CASSTNLYGYTF
DNA: TGTGCCAGCAGTACTAACCTCTATGGCTACACCTTC

V: TRBV11-2
size: -
J: TRBJ1-5
D: TRBD1
CDR3: CASSLTGQSRNQPQHF
DNA: TGTGCCAGCAGCTTAACGGGACAGTCGAGAAATCAGCCCCAGCATTTT

V: TRBV18
size: -
J: TRBJ2-7
D: TRBD1
CDR3: CASSPRGGESYEQYF
DNA: TGTGCCAGCTCACCACGAGGGGGCGAGTCCTACGAGCAGTACTTC

V: TRBV6-5
size: -
J: TRBJ2-5
D: TRBD1
CDR3: CASSYPGQQETQYF
DNA: TGTGCCAGCAGTTACCCGGGACAGCAAGAGACCCAGTACTTC

V: TRBV5-5
size: many
J: TRBJ2-7
D: -
CDR3: CASSLRIRTAPSYEQYF
DNA: TGTGCCAGCAGCTTGAGGATCAGGACAGCACCTTCCTACGAGCAGTACTTC

V: TRBV11-3
size: -
J: TRBJ2-1
D: -
CDR3: CASSSNRQGIHNEQFF
DNA: TGTGCCAGCAGCTCCAATCGGCAGGGTATCCACAATGAGCAGTTCTTC

V: TRBV7-8
size: -
J: TRBJ1-4
D: -
CDR3: CASSNGQTTNEKLFF
DNA: TGTGCCAGCAGCAACGGACAGACAACTAATGAAAAACTGTTTTTT

V: TRBV7-2
size: -
J: TRBJ1-5
D: TRBD1
CDR3: CASSLQGAGGNQPQHF
DNA: TGTGCCAGCAGCCTTCAGGGGGCGGGGGGCAATCAGCCCCAGCATTTT

V: TRBV28
size: -
J: TRBJ1-2
D: TRBD1
CDR3: CASSGTGRWIGYTF
DNA: TGTGCCAGCAGTGGGACAGGGAGATGGATCGGCTACACCTTC

V: TRBV19
size: -
J: TRBJ2-7
D: TRBD2
CDR3: CASSISGRSEQYF
DNA: TGTGCCAGTAGTATAAGCGGGAGGTCCGAGCAGTACTTC

V: TRBV6-2/TRBV6-3
size: -
J: TRBJ2-1
D: TRBD2
CDR3: CASSPSGRANEQFF
DNA: TGTGCCAGCAGCCCGAGCGGGAGGGCCAATGAGCAGTTCTTC

V: TRBV29-1
size: -
J: TRBJ1-6
D: -
CDR3: CSVAEGRNSPLHF
DNA: TGCAGCGTTGCGGAGGGCCGGAATTCACCCCTCCACTTT

V: TRBV18
size: -
J: TRBJ1-5
D: -
CDR3: CASSPRTINQPQHF
DNA: TGTGCCAGCTCACCTCGGACTATCAATCAGCCCCAGCATTTT

V: TRBV29-1
size: -
J: TRBJ1-1
D: -
CDR3: CSVDQTEAFF
DNA: TGCAGCGTTGACCAGACTGAAGCTTTCTTT

V: TRBV7-2
size: -
J: TRBJ1-6
D: TRBD1
CDR3: CASSLLGTGGTSPLHF
DNA: TGTGCCAGCAGCTTATTAGGGACAGGTGGGACGTCACCCCTCCACTTT

V: TRBV9
size: -
J: TRBJ2-3
D: TRBD2
CDR3: CASSVVGGVSTDTQYF
DNA: TGTGCCAGCAGCGTAGTCGGGGGGGTTAGCACAGATACGCAGTATTTT

V: TRBV4-1
size: -
J: TRBJ1-5
D: TRBD1
CDR3: CASSPRDGQGLGQPQHF
DNA: TGCGCCAGCAGCCCAAGGGATGGACAGGGGCTAGGTCAGCCCCAGCATTTT

V: TRBV11-3
size: -
J: TRBJ2-3
D: TRBD2
CDR3: CASSLGGGIGDTQYF
DNA: TGTGCCAGCAGCTTGGGCGGGGGGATAGGAGATACGCAGTATTTT

V: TRBV2
size: -
J: TRBJ1-2
D: -
CDR3: CASSETGFSLYGYTF
DNA: TGTGCCAGCAGTGAGACAGGTTTTTCTTTGTATGGCTACACCTTC

V: TRBV25-1
size: -
J: TRBJ1-4
D: -
CDR3: CASSESGGGKLFF
DNA: TGTGCCAGCAGTGAATCTGGGGGCGGAAAACTGTTTTTT

V: TRBV6-5
size: -
J: TRBJ1-1
D: -
CDR3: CASSLPGAGEAFF
DNA: TGTGCCAGCAGTCTCCCAGGAGCGGGGGAAGCTTTCTTT

V: TRBV5-6
size: -
J: TRBJ2-7
D: TRBD2
CDR3: CASGGENTYEQYF
DNA: TGTGCCAGCGGGGGGGAGAACACCTACGAGCAGTACTTC

V: TRBV9
size: once
J: TRBJ2-1
D: TRBD2
CDR3: CASSVEGDGLAGGNEQFF
DNA: TGTGCCAGCAGCGTAGAGGGCGACGGACTAGCGGGCGGGAATGAGCAGTTCTTC

V: TRBV2
size: -
J: TRBJ1-1
D: -
CDR3: CASGKGHRNTEAFF
DNA: TGTGCCAGCGGCAAGGGACACCGGAACACTGAAGCTTTCTTT

V: TRBV18
size: once
J: TRBJ1-2
D: -
CDR3: CASSPNGDYGYTF
DNA: TGTGCCAGCTCACCCAACGGGGATTATGGCTACACCTTC

V: TRBV28
size: -
J: TRBJ2-1
D: TRBD2
CDR3: CATGTSGDYNEQFF
DNA: TGTGCCACCGGGACTAGCGGGGATTACAATGAGCAGTTCTTC

V: TRBV2
size: -
J: TRBJ1-5
D: -
CDR3: CASSAVIANQPQHF
DNA: TGTGCCAGCAGTGCCGTAATAGCGAATCAGCCCCAGCATTTT

V: TRBV28
size: -
J: TRBJ1-1
D: -
CDR3: CASSLRVEAFF
DNA: TGTGCCAGCAGTTTACGGGTTGAAGCTTTCTTT

V: TRBV19
size: -
J: TRBJ1-4
D: -
CDR3: CASRGRGIRANEKLFF
DNA: TGTGCCAGTAGGGGCAGGGGCATACGGGCTAATGAAAAACTGTTTTTT

V: TRBV6-6
size: few
J: TRBJ1-1
D: TRBD1
CDR3: CASADRGAGNTEAFF
DNA: TGTGCCAGCGCCGACAGGGGTGCTGGGAACACTGAAGCTTTCTTT

V: TRBV11-2
size: -
J: TRBJ2-2
D: TRBD2
CDR3: CASSRLASNTGELFF
DNA: TGTGCCAGCAGCCGACTAGCCTCAAACACCGGGGAGCTGTTTTTT

V: TRBV4-1
size: -
J: TRBJ2-7
D: -
CDR3: CASSQTVTRHVPYEQYF
DNA: TGCGCCAGCAGCCAAACGGTAACTCGCCACGTACCCTACGAGCAGTACTTC

V: TRBV30
size: -
J: TRBJ1-1
D: -
CDR3: CAWRDNEAFF
DNA: TGTGCCTGGAGGGACAATGAAGCTTTCTTT

V: TRBV29-1
size: -
J: TRBJ2-3
D: TRBD2
CDR3: CSAAGTSGRLGTQYF
DNA: TGCAGCGCTGCCGGGACTAGCGGGAGGTTGGGTACGCAGTATTTT

V: TRBV6-2/TRBV6-3
size: few
J: TRBJ1-5
D: TRBD1
CDR3: CASSQYGFSDRVRQPQHF
DNA: TGTGCCAGCAGCCAATATGGGTTCTCGGACAGGGTACGGCAGCCCCAGCATTTT

V: TRBV7-2
size: -
J: TRBJ2-7
D: -
CDR3: CASSLGPSYEQYF
DNA: TGTGCCAGCAGCTTAGGGCCATCCTACGAGCAGTACTTC

V: TRBV5-4
size: once
J: TRBJ2-1
D: -
CDR3: CASSYAGAWDEQFF
DNA: TGTGCCAGCAGCTATGCGGGCGCCTGGGATGAGCAGTTCTTC

V: TRBV7-8
size: -
J: TRBJ1-1
D: TRBD1
CDR3: CASSFSGQSTEAFF
DNA: TGTGCCAGCAGCTTCTCGGGACAGAGCACTGAAGCTTTCTTT

V: TRBV28
size: -
J: TRBJ1-5
D: -
CDR3: CASAKGTGGNQPQHF
DNA: TGTGCCAGCGCTAAAGGAACGGGTGGCAATCAGCCCCAGCATTTT

V: TRBV7-2
size: -
J: TRBJ1-4
D: -
CDR3: CASSLGGGREKLFF
DNA: TGTGCCAGCAGCTTAGGAGGGGGTCGGGAAAAACTGTTTTTT